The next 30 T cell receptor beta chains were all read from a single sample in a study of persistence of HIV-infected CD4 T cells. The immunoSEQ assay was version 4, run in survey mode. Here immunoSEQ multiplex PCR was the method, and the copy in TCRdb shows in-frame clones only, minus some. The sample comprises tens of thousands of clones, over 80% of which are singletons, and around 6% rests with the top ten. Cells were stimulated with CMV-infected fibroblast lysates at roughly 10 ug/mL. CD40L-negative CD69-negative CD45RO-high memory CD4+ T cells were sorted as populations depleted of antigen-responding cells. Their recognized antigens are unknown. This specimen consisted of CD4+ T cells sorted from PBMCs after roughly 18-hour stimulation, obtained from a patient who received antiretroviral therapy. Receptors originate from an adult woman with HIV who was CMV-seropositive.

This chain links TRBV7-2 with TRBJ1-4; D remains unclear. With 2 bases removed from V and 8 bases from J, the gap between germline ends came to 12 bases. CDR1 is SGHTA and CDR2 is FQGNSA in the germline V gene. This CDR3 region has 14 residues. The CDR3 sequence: CASSLLGMGEKLFF. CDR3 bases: TGTGCCAGCAGCTTACTTGGGATGGGGGAAAAACTGTTTTTT.

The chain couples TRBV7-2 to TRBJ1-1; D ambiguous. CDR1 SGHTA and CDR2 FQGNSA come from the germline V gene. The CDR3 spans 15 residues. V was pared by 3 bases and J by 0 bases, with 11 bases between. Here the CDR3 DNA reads TGTGCCAGCAGCTTTAACACTAATTTGAACACTGAAGCTTTCTTT. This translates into CASSFNTNLNTEAFF.

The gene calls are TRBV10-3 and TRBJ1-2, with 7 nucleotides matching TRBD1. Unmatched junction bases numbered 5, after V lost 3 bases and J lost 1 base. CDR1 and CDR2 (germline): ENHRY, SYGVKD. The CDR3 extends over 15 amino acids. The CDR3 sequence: CAISDPDRRNYGYTF. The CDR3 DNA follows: TGTGCCATCAGTGATCCGGACAGGCGTAACTATGGCTACACCTTC.

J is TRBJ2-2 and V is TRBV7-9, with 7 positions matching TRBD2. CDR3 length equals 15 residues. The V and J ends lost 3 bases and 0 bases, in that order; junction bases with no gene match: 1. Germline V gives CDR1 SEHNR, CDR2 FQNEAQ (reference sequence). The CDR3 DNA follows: TGTGCCAGCAGCTTTAGCGGGTCGAACACCGGGGAGCTGTTTTTT. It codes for CASSFSGSNTGELFF.

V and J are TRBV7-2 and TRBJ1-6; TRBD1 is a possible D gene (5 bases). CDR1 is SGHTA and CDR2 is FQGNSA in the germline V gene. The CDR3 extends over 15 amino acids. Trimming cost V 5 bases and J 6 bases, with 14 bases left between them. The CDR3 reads CASSGGQGSNSPLHF. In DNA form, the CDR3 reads TGTGCCAGCAGCGGAGGGCAGGGTTCTAATTCACCCCTCCACTTT.

The CDR3 nucleotides are TGTGCCAGCACCTTCCGGAGAGGAGCTAATGAAAAACTGTTTTTT. Its translation: CASTFRRGANEKLFF. This chain uses TRBV2 with TRBJ1-4; no definite D call. CDR3 length: 15 amino acids. Trimming pared 7 bases from V and 3 bases from J, leaving 15 bases between. The V gene's germline CDR1 is SNHLY and CDR2 FYNNEI.

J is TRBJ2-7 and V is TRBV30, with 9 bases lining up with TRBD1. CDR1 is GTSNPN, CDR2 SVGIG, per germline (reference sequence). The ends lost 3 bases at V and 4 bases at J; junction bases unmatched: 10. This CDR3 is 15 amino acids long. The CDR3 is CAWSPWGQGNYEQYF. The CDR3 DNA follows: TGTGCCTGGAGCCCATGGGGACAGGGTAATTACGAGCAGTACTTC.

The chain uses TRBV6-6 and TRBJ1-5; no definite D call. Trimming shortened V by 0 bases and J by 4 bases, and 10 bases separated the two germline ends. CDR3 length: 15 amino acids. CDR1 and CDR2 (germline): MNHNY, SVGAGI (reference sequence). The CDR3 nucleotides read TGTGCCAGCAGTTACTCGACGAACCAGAATCAGCCCCAGCATTTT. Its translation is CASSYSTNQNQPQHF.

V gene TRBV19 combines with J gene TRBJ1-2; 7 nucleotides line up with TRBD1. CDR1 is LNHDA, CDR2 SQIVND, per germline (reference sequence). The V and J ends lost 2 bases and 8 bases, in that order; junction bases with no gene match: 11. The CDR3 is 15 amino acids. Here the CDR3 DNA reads TGTGCCAGTAGTATAAGTATGGGGGACAGCTTCGGCTACACCTTC. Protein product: CASSISMGDSFGYTF.

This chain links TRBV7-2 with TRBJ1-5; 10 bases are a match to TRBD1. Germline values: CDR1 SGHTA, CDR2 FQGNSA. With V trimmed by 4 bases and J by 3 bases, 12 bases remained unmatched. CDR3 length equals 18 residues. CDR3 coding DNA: TGTGCCAGCAGCTCACCAAAGGGGACAGGGGACCTCAATCAGCCCCAGCATTTT. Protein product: CASSSPKGTGDLNQPQHF.

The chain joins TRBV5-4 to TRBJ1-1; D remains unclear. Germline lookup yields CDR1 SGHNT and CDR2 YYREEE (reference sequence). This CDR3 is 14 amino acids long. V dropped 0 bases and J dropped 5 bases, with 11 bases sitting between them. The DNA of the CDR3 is TGTGCCAGCAGCTTGGAATCAGCAGGTACTGAAGCTTTCTTT. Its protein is CASSLESAGTEAFF. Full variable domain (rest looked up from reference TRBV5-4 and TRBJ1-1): ETGVTQSPTHLIKTRGQQVTLRCSSQSGHNTVSWYQQALGQGPQFIFQYYREEENGRGNFPPRFSGLQFPNYSSELNVNALELDDSALYLCASSLESAGTEAFFGQGTRLTVV.

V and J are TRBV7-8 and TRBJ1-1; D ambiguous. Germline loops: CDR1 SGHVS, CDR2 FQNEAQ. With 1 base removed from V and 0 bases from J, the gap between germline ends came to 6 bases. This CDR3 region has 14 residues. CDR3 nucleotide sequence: TGTGCCAGCAGCTTAGGGGGTATGAACACTGAAGCTTTCTTT. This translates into CASSLGGMNTEAFF.

The CDR3 protein is CASSLAGGGLTNEKLFF. As DNA, the CDR3 is TGTGCCAGCAGCTTAGCGGGTGGGGGCCTAACTAATGAAAAACTGTTTTTT. The V and J genes are TRBV7-8 and TRBJ1-4, with a possible D match to TRBD1 (6 bases). Trimming took off 0 bases at V and 1 base at J, with 12 bases between the two ends. Germline V gene sequence: CDR1 SGHVS, CDR2 FQNEAQ. The CDR3 covers 17 residues.

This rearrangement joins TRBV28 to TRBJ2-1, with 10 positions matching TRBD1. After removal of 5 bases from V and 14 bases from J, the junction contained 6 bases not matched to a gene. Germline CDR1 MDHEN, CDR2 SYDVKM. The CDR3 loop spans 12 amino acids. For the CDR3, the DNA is TGTGCCAGCAGTCTCCAGACAGGGGGCAAGTTCTTC. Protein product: CASSLQTGGKFF.

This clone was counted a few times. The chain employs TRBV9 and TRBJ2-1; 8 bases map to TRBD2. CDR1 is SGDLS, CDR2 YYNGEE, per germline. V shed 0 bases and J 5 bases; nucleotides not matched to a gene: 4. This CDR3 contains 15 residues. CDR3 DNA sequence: TGTGCCAGCAGCGTAGAAGGACTAGCTAACAATGAGCAGTTCTTC. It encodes CASSVEGLANNEQFF. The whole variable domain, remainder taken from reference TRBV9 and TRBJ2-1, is DSGVTQTPKHLITATGQRVTLRCSPRSGDLSVYWYQQSLDQGLQFLIQYYNGEERAKGNILERFSAQQFPDLHSELNLSSLELGDSALYFCASSVEGLANNEQFFGPGTRLTVL.

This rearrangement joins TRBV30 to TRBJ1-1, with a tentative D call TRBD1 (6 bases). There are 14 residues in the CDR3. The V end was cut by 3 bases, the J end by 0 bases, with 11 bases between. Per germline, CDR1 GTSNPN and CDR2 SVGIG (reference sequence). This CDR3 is CAWRKQGLNTEAFF. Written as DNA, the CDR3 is TGTGCCTGGAGGAAACAGGGATTGAACACTGAAGCTTTCTTT.

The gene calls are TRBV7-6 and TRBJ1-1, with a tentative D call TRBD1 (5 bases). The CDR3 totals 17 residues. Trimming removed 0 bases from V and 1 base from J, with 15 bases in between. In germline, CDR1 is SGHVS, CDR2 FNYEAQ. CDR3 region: CASSLAGGTGANTEAFF. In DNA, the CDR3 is TGTGCCAGCAGCTTAGCTGGAGGGACCGGAGCGAACACTGAAGCTTTCTTT.

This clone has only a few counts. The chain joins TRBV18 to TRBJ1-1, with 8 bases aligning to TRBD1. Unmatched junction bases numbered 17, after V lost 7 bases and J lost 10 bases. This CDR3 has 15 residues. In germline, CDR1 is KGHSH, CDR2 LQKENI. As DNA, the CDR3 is TGTGCCAGCTTTAATACACACGGACAGGGAGGAGGAGCTTTCTTT. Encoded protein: CASFNTHGQGGGAFF.

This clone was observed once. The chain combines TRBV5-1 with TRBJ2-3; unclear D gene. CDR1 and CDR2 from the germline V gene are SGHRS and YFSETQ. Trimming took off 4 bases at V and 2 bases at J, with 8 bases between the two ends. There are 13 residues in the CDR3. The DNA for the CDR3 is TGCGCCAGCAGCCCCGCAGCCACAGATACGCAGTATTTT. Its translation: CASSPAATDTQYF. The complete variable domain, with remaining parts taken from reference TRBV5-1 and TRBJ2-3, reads KAGVTQTPRYLIKTRGQQVTLSCSPISGHRSVSWYQQTPGQGLQFLFEYFSETQRNKGNFPGRFSGRQFSNSRSEMNVSTLELGDSALYLCASSPAATDTQYFGPGTRLTVL.

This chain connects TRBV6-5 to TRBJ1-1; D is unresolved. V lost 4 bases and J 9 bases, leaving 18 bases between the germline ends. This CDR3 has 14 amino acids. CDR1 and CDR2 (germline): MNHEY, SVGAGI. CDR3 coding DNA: TGTGCCAGCAGTTCGTCTCCCACCTCTTTGAAAGCTTTCTTT. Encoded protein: CASSSSPTSLKAFF.

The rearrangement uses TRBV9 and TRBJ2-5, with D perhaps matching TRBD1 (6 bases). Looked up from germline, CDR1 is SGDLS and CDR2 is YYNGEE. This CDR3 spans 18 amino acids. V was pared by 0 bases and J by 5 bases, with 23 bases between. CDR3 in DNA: TGTGCCAGCAGCGTAGCCCCGGTAGGGGGTATGGGCACGGAGACCCAGTACTTC. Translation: CASSVAPVGGMGTETQYF.

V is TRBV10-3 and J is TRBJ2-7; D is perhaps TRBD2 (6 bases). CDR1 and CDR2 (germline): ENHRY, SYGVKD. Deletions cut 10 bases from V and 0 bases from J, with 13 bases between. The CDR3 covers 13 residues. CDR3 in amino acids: CATGLPNSYEQYF. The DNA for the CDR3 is TGTGCCACCGGACTACCTAACTCCTACGAGCAGTACTTC.

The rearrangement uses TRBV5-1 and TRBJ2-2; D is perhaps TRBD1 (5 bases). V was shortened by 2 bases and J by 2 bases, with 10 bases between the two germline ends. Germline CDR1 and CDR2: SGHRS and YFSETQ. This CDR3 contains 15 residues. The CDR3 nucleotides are TGCGCCAGCAGCTTACGACAGAGTAACACCGGGGAGCTGTTTTTT. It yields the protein CASSLRQSNTGELFF.

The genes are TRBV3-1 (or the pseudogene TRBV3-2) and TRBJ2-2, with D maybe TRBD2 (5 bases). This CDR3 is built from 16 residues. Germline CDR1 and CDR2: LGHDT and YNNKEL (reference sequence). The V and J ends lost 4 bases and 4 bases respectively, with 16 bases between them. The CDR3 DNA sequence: TGTGCCAGCAGCCCCAACGGGCTAGCTCCCACCGGGGAGCTGTTTTTT. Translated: CASSPNGLAPTGELFF.

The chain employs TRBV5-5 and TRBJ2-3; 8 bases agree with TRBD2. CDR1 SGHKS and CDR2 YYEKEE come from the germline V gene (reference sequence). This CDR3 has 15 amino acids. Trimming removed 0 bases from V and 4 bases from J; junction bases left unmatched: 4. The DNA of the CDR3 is TGTGCCAGCAGCTTGGCGGGGGGGCCCGCAGATACGCAGTATTTT. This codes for CASSLAGGPADTQYF. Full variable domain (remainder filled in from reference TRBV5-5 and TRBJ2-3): DAGVTQSPTHLIKTRGQQVTLRCSPISGHKSVSWYQQVLGQGPQFIFQYYEKEERGRGNFPDRFSARQFPNYSSELNVNALLLGDSALYLCASSLAGGPADTQYFGPGTRLTVL.

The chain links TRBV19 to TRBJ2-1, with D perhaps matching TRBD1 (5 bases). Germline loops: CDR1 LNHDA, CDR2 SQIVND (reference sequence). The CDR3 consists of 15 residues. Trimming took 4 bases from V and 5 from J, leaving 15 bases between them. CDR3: CASSTRQINDNEQFF. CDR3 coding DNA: TGTGCCAGTAGTACACGACAGATTAATGACAATGAGCAGTTCTTC.

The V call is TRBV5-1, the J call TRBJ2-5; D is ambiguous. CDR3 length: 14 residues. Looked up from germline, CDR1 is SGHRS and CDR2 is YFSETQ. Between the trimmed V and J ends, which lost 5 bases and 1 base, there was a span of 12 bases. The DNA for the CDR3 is TGCGCCAGCAGAGAGCAACTTCCCCAAGAGACCCAGTACTTC. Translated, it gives CASREQLPQETQYF.

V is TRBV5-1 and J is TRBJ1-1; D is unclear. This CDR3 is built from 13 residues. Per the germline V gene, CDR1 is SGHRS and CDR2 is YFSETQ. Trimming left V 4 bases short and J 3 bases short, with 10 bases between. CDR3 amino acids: CASSPAGDTEAFF. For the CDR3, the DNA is TGCGCCAGCAGCCCGGCCGGGGACACTGAAGCTTTCTTT.

The DNA of the CDR3 is TGTGCCAGCTCAGCTACAGGGGGCACTGAAGCTTTCTTT. Translating gives CASSATGGTEAFF. The rearrangement uses TRBV18 and TRBJ1-1, with TRBD1 matching 8 bases. Germline V lookup: CDR1 KGHSH, CDR2 LQKENI. J lost 4 bases, V lost 5 bases, and 3 bases had no gene match. CDR3 size: 13 residues.

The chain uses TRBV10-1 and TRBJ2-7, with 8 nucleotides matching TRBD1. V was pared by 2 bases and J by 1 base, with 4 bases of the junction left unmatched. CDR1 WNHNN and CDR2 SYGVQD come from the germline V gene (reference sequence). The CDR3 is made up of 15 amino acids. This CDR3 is CASSEGQGASYEQYF. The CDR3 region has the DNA TGCGCCAGCAGTGAGGGGCAGGGGGCGTCCTACGAGCAGTACTTC.